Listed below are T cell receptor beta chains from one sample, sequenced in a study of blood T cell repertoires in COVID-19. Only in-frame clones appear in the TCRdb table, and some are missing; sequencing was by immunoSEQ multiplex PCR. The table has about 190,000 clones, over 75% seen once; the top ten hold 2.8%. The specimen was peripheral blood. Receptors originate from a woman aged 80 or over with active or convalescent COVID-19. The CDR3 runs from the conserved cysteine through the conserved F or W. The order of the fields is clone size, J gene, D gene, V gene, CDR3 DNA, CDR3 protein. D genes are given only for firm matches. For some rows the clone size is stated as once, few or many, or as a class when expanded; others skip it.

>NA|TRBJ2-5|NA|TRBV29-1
TGCAGCGTTGAGGGGGGCCAAGAGACCCAGTACTTC
CSVEGGQETQYF
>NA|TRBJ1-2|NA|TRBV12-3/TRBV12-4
TGTGCCAGCACCTTAGCTAACTATGGCTACACCTTC
CASTLANYGYTF
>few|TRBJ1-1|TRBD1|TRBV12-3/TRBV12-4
TGTGCCAGCAGTTTTTCAGGGGGAACTGAAGCTTTCTTT
CASSFSGGTEAFF
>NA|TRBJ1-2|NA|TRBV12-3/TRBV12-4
TGTGCCAGCACCCTACGGGCTAACTATGGCTACACCTTC
CASTLRANYGYTF
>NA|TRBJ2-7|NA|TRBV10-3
TGTGCCGAACAACCGCCCCAGGGTAGCTACGAGCAGTACTTC
CAEQPPQGSYEQYF
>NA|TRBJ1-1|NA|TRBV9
TGTGCCAGCAGCGTCGGGGGGCACACTGAAGCTTTCTTT
CASSVGGHTEAFF
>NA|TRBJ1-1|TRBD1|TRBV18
TGTGCCAGCTCACGGACAGGGGGATTCACTGAAGCTTTCTTT
CASSRTGGFTEAFF
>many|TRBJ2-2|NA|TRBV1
TGCACCAGCAGCTCCAGAAACTCGCGGGGGGGCAGGACGTCCGGGGAGCTGTTTTTT
CTSSSRNSRGGRTSGELFF
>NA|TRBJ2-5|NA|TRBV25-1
TGTGCCAGCAGGGGGGGACAAGAGACCCAGTACTTC
CASRGGQETQYF
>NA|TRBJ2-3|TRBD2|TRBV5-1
TGCGCCAGCAGCCATGGACTAGCGGGGAAAACAGATACGCAGTATTTT
CASSHGLAGKTDTQYF
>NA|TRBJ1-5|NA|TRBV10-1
TGCGCCAGCAGTGATGGCCTAGCGCCCCAGCATTTT
CASSDGLAPQHF
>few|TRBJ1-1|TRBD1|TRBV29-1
TGCAGCGTTGAATTCTGGGGACAGGGCCTGGAAGCTTTCTTT
CSVEFWGQGLEAFF
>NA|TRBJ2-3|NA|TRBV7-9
TGTGCCAGCAGCTTAAGCGCTAGCACAGATACGCAGTATTTT
CASSLSASTDTQYF
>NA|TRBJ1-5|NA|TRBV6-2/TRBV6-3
TGTGCCAGCAGTTACTTGGGGAGTAGCAATCAGCCCCAGCATTTT
CASSYLGSSNQPQHF
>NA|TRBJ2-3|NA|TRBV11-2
TGTGCCAGCAGCTTATTTTCGAGGGTGGGGACAGATACGCAGTATTTT
CASSLFSRVGTDTQYF
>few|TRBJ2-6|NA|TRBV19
TGTGCCAGTAGTATCACAACAGGGAGTGACTCTGGGGCCAACGTCCTGACTTTC
CASSITTGSDSGANVLTF
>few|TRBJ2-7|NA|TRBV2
TGTGCCAGCACCCCCTCGTACGAGCAGTACTTC
CASTPSYEQYF
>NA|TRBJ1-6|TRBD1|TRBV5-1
TGCGCCAGCAGCTGGGGGACAGGACGGTCACCCCTCCACTTT
CASSWGTGRSPLHF
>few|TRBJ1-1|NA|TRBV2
TGTGCCAGCAACCCCCCGACAGTCGAAGCTTTCTTT
CASNPPTVEAFF
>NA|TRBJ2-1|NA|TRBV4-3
TGCGCCAGCAGCCAAGCCAGGGGAACCTACAATGAGCAGTTCTTC
CASSQARGTYNEQFF
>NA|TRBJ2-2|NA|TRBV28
TGTGCCAGCAGCCAGACAGGACTGAACACCGGGGAGCTGTTTTTT
CASSQTGLNTGELFF
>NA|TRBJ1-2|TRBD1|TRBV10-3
TGTGCCATCAGTGAGTCACAGGGGTCCCATGGCTACACCTTC
CAISESQGSHGYTF
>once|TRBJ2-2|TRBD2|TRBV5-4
TGTGCCAGCAGCACTAGCGGGGGGGCCCCCGGCGGGCTGTTTTTT
CASSTSGGAPGGLFF
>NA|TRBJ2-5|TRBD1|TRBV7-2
TGTGCCAGCAGCTTAAAGGGGCTTCCGGACAGGGGGCTTCGAGAGACCCAGTACTTC
CASSLKGLPDRGLRETQYF
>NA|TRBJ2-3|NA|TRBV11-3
TGTGCCAGCAGCCAAAGAATCGCGGCAGATACGCAGTATTTT
CASSQRIAADTQYF
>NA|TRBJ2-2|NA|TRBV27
TGTGCCAGCAGTTTTACGGGGGGCCTGAACACCGGGGAGCTGTTTTTT
CASSFTGGLNTGELFF
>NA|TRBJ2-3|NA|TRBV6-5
TGTGCCAGCAGCAAAAGGGCAGGGGTCGACACGCAGTATTTT
CASSKRAGVDTQYF
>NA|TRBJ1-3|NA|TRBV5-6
TGTGCCAGCAGCCCGATGGTGAGCTCTGGAAACACCATATATTTT
CASSPMVSSGNTIYF
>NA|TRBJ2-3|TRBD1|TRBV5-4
TGTGCCAGCAGCTTCCTCAGACAGGGGGTTGGAGATACGCAGTATTTT
CASSFLRQGVGDTQYF
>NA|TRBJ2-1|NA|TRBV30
TGTGCCTGGAGCGTAAATCTACTCTACAATGAGCAGTTCTTC
CAWSVNLLYNEQFF